The 15 T cell receptor beta chains below come from one sample, sequenced in a study of identical twins. Each CDR3 protein gets one entry after TCRdb re-called the 5' RACE reads with MiXCR. Seen here are hundreds of thousands of distinct CDR3 sequences, more than 6.5% observed once, and the top ten hold around 0.98%. The same data also contributed to another study, on yellow fever vaccine responses in identical twins.

Material: PBMCs. Source of these receptors: a woman between 18 and 29 years old in good health.

In its sample, this clonotype was seen a few times. V and J are TRBV24-1 and TRBJ2-7; TRBD2 might be the D (6 bases). Trimming shortened V by 9 bases and J by 6 bases, and 11 bases separated the two germline ends. Germline V lookup: CDR1 KGHDR, CDR2 SFDVKD. The CDR3 contains 11 residues. The CDR3 sequence is CATLEGFEQYF. The CDR3 DNA is TGTGCCACCCTGGAGGGGTTCGAGCAGTACTTC.

This clonotype came up a few times. The gene calls are TRBV12-3 or TRBV12-4 and TRBJ1-6, with D maybe TRBD1 (6 bases). Trimming removed 7 bases from V and 6 bases from J, with 13 bases in between. This CDR3 contains 14 residues. The CDR3 DNA is TGTGCCAGCAAGTGGGGGCTTGGTAATTCACCCCTCCACTTT. Its translation is CASKWGLGNSPLHF.

Only a few counts were recorded for this clonotype. The V and J genes are TRBV18 and TRBJ2-5, with D uncertain. The CDR3 runs to 13 residues. The V gene lost 6 bases and the J gene lost 1 base, with 9 bases spanning the gap. Germline assignment: CDR1 KGHSH and CDR2 LQKENI. The CDR3, as DNA: TGTGCCAGCTCCTCTACTCTCCAAGAGACCCAGTACTTC. This encodes CASSSTLQETQYF.

The sample holds many counts of this clonotype. J is TRBJ2-3 and V is TRBV4-3; a possible D gene is TRBD2 (6 bases). Germline CDR1 is LGHNA and CDR2 is YSLEER. V shed 0 bases and J shed 1 base, with 8 bases lying between them. This CDR3 has 15 residues. CDR3 coding DNA: TGCGCCAGCAGCCAAGACCAGCGGGGCACAGATACGCAGTATTTT. As protein: CASSQDQRGTDTQYF.

This chain uses TRBV9 with TRBJ2-7; weak D call: TRBD1 (6 bases). V dropped 0 bases and J dropped 1 base, with 11 bases sitting between them. The CDR3 has 15 amino acids. Germline V gene sequence: CDR1 SGDLS, CDR2 YYNGEE. As DNA, the CDR3 is TGTGCCAGCAGCGTAGGTGGGACACCTTCCTACGAGCAGTACTTC. Its translation is CASSVGGTPSYEQYF.

This clonotype has ten or more counts. The V and J genes are TRBV11-2 and TRBJ2-1, with 10 bases that match TRBD2. CDR3 length: 18 residues. V lost 6 bases and J lost 9; bases outside the gene matches: 20. The germline CDR1 and CDR2 sequences are SGHAT and FQNNGV. In DNA form, the CDR3 reads TGTGCCAGCAGTCCCCGGACTAGCGGAGGGGTAATAAGGGGTGAGCAGTTCTTC. This codes for CASSPRTSGGVIRGEQFF.

This clonotype was picked up many times. The DNA for the CDR3 is TGTGCCAGCAGCTTAGAACGGGCTAGCCGCGAGCAGTACTTC. Translating it yields CASSLERASREQYF. This chain joins TRBV7-8 and TRBJ2-7; D is possibly TRBD2 (5 bases). CDR1 SGHVS and CDR2 FQNEAQ come from the germline V gene. V lost 1 base and J lost 6, with 13 bases in between. The CDR3 covers 14 residues.

This clonotype was detected only a few times. The chain joins TRBV5-4 to TRBJ2-2; D tentatively reads TRBD1 or TRBD2 (5 bases each). Between the trimmed V and J ends, which lost 0 bases and 7 bases, there was a span of 13 bases. The CDR3 contains 15 residues. From germline, CDR1 is SGHNT and CDR2 YYREEE (reference sequence). CDR3 bases: TGTGCCAGCAGCTTGGTGGGGACCGCAGGCGGGGAGCTGTTTTTT. Amino acid sequence: CASSLVGTAGGELFF.

This clonotype has at least ten counts. V is TRBV29-1 and J is TRBJ1-1; D is uncertain. Deletions cut 3 bases from V and 1 base from J, with 6 bases between. This CDR3 spans 12 amino acids. Germline V gives CDR1 SQVTM, CDR2 ANQGSEA. The CDR3 is CSVENRNTEAFF. DNA for the CDR3: TGCAGCGTTGAGAACCGGAACACTGAAGCTTTCTTT. Full variable domain (outside the CDR3, taken from reference TRBV29-1 and TRBJ1-1): SAVISQKPSRDICQRGTSLTIQCQVDSQVTMMFWYRQQPGQSLTLIATANQGSEATYESGFVIDKFPISRPNLTFSTLTVSNMSPEDSSIYLCSVENRNTEAFFGQGTRLTVV.

There are a few counts of this clonotype. CDR3 amino acids: CASSGGARDTQYF. The CDR3, as DNA: TGTGCCAGTAGCGGGGGGGCTAGAGATACGCAGTATTTT. This chain connects TRBV28 to TRBJ2-3; 11 positions match TRBD2. The CDR3 has 13 amino acids. CDR1 and CDR2 (germline): MDHEN, SYDVKM. V lost 9 bases to trimming and J lost 5 bases; unmatched junction nucleotides: 4.

This clonotype showed up many times. The V and J genes are TRBV6-1 and TRBJ2-7; D may match TRBD1 or TRBD2 (6 bases each). Trimming pared 8 bases from V and 0 bases from J, leaving 17 bases between. This CDR3 comprises 15 residues. Germline CDR1 reads MNHNS; CDR2 reads SASEGT. The CDR3 nucleotides read TGTGCCAGCCTCGCACGGGGGCCAAGCTCCTACGAGCAGTACTTC. It is translated as CASLARGPSSYEQYF.

A word on this clonotype: Germline and junction disagree at one end, which may indicate a read error. The genes are TRBV2 and TRBJ2-1, with D unresolved. This CDR3 region has 18 residues. Germline V gene lookup returns CDR1 SNHLY and CDR2 FYNNEI. CDR3 amino acids: CAISPRIGTESSYNEQFF. The DNA for the CDR3 is TGTGCCATCAGTCCGAGGATTGGCACTGAAAGCTCCTACAATGAGCAGTTCTTC.

Many counts were recorded for this clonotype. DNA of the CDR3: TGCAGCGTTATGATGGAGACAGGGTGGGTGAATGAGCAGTTCTTC. The encoded protein is CSVMMETGWVNEQFF. The chain carries TRBV29-1 and TRBJ2-1, with 7 bases matching TRBD1. After removal of 5 bases from V and 7 bases from J, the junction contained 14 bases not matched to a gene. This CDR3 spans 15 amino acids. Germline CDR1 is SQVTM and CDR2 is ANQGSEA.

In regard to this clonotype: One end of the junction fails to match germline, which may point to a read error. CDR3 sequence (DNA): TGTGCCACCGGGGACTTGACCTCCGACGAGCAGTACTTC. Residues: CATGDLTSDEQYF. The chain recombines TRBV24-1 with TRBJ2-7, with D perhaps matching TRBD2 (6 bases). Germline CDR1 reads KGHDR; CDR2 reads SFDVKD. CDR3 length: 13 amino acids.

The DNA of the CDR3 is TGTGCCAGCAGAGCGGGGGGGCCTATAGATACGCAGTATTTT. This gives the protein CASRAGGPIDTQYF. The chain links TRBV7-3 to TRBJ2-3; 10 bases align to TRBD2. Trimming at V came to 6 bases and at J to 5 bases, leaving 5 bases not matched to a gene. The CDR3 is 14 amino acids. CDR1 SGHTA and CDR2 FQGTGA come from the germline V gene.